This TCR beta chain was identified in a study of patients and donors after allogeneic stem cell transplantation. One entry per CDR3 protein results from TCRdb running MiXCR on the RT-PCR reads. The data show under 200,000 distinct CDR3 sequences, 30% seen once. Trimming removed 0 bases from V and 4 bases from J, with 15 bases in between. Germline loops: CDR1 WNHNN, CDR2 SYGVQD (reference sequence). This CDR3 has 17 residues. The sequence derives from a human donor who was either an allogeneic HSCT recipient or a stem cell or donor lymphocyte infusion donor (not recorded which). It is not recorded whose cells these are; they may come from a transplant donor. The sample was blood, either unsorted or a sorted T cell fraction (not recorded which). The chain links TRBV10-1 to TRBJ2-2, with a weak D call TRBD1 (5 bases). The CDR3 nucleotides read TGCGCCAGCAGTGAGTCGAAGGGGCGCGGTGTCACCGGGGAGCTGTTTTTT. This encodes CASSESKGRGVTGELFF.